The next 14 T cell receptor beta chains were all read from a single sample in a study of low-dose radiotherapy and immunotherapy resistance in tumors. cDNA synthesis used a TRAV/TRBV-specific primer set for both chains. TCRs were put through approximately 20 PCR cycles of amplification with Phusion. A constant-region primer and the V-primer adapter served as the primer pair. TCRdb passed the reads through MiXCR, listing each CDR3 protein once. The table lists around 13,000 distinct CDR3 sequences, roughly 66% of them singletons, with roughly 7.1% in the top ten. These receptors were collected from a human donor with advanced metastatic prostate, ovarian, gallbladder or colorectal cancer (not recorded which). This table probably holds off-target reads from a library built for another chain.

This chain uses TRBV6-5 with TRBJ1-5; 7 bases fit TRBD1. CDR3 length equals 15 residues. V trimming: 2 bases; J trimming: 7 bases; junction bases outside the gene matches: 8. CDR1 MNHEY and CDR2 SVGAGI come from the germline V gene. The CDR3 loop is CASSYGRGDGQPQHF. In DNA, the CDR3 is TGTGCCAGCAGTTACGGCAGGGGGGACGGACAGCCCCAGCATTTT.

The chain joins TRBV7-2 to TRBJ1-1; D not certain. Germline V gives CDR1 SGHTA, CDR2 FQGNSA. The V end lost 1 base, the J end lost 6 bases, and 12 bases lay between the germline ends. The CDR3 spans 14 residues. The CDR3 is CASSLGVRGAEAFF. CDR3 nucleotide sequence: TGTGCCAGCAGCTTAGGGGTCCGCGGTGCTGAAGCTTTCTTT.

The genes are TRBV19 and TRBJ2-5; perhaps TRBD1 as D (6 bases). CDR3 size: 14 residues. Germline V gene data show CDR1 as LNHDA and CDR2 as SQIVND (reference sequence). With 4 bases removed from V and 1 base from J, the gap between germline ends came to 10 bases. In DNA form, the CDR3 reads TGTGCCAGTAGTAAAGGACAGACCCAAGAGACCCAGTACTTC. Its translation: CASSKGQTQETQYF.

V usage is TRBV10-3 and J usage is TRBJ2-1; 7 bases agree with TRBD1. This CDR3 has 14 residues. Germline V gives CDR1 ENHRY, CDR2 SYGVKD. J lost 5 bases, V lost 0 bases, and 1 base had no gene match. The CDR3 loop reads CAISESGTDNEQFF. The CDR3 DNA sequence: TGTGCCATCAGTGAGTCCGGGACAGACAATGAGCAGTTCTTC.

The genes are TRBV12-3 or TRBV12-4 and TRBJ2-1, with a tentative D call TRBD2 (6 bases). V dropped 3 bases and J dropped 2 bases, with 20 bases sitting between them. The CDR3 is 18 amino acids. CDR3: CASSFVGRGSGTYNEQFF. The CDR3 nucleotides are TGTGCCAGCAGTTTCGTTGGAAGGGGTAGCGGTACCTACAATGAGCAGTTCTTC.

In nucleotides, the CDR3 is TGTGCCAGCAGCCGTCTAATGAACACTGAAGCTTTCTTT. This sequence encodes CASSRLMNTEAFF. The chain combines TRBV5-4 with TRBJ1-1; D is ambiguous. The ends were cut back, 4 bases at V and 0 bases at J, with 7 bases in the middle. The germline CDR1 and CDR2 sequences are SGHNT and YYREEE (reference sequence). The CDR3 runs to 13 residues.

The V gene is TRBV6-5, the J gene TRBJ1-1, with TRBD1 as a possible D gene (5 bases). Germline CDR1 is MNHEY and CDR2 is SVGAGI. This CDR3 region has 12 residues. The V gene lost 6 bases and the J gene lost 7 bases, with 12 bases spanning the gap. Here the CDR3 reads CASRRRTGEAFF. Here the CDR3 DNA reads TGTGCCAGCAGACGACGTACAGGTGAAGCTTTCTTT.

This clonotype was counted between two and nine times. The chain employs TRBV12-3 or TRBV12-4 and TRBJ2-1; D possibly corresponds to TRBD2 (6 bases). V lost 3 bases, J lost 8 bases, and 8 bases lay in between. This CDR3 has 12 amino acids. The CDR3 DNA reads as TGTGCCAGCAGTTTTCGCGGGGATGAGCAGTTCTTC. Residues: CASSFRGDEQFF.

V gene TRBV12-3 or TRBV12-4 combines with J gene TRBJ2-7, with D unclear. The CDR3 extends over 12 amino acids. Trimming removed 2 bases from V and 2 bases from J, with 4 bases in between. CDR3: CASSLRAYEQYF. CDR3 nucleotides: TGTGCCAGCAGTTTACGGGCCTACGAGCAGTACTTC.

A few counts support this clonotype. V is TRBV29-1 and J is TRBJ2-2; 7 bases fit TRBD2. Germline V gene lookup returns CDR1 SQVTM and CDR2 ANQGSEA. V shed 7 bases, J shed 2 bases, and the junction held 7 bases outside the gene matches. This CDR3 is built from 14 residues. CDR3 protein: CSAAKRDNTGELFF. As DNA, the CDR3 is TGCAGCGCCGCGAAGCGGGATAACACCGGGGAGCTGTTTTTT.

The chain joins TRBV20-1 to TRBJ2-7, with D possibly matching TRBD2 (5 bases). There are 13 residues in the CDR3. Trimming took 3 bases from V and 5 from J, leaving 14 bases between them. In germline, CDR1 is DFQATT, CDR2 SNEGSKA (reference sequence). CDR3 DNA: TGCAGTGCTAGTTCAGCGGCTACTCACGAGCAGTACTTC. Translated: CSASSAATHEQYF.

In its sample, this clonotype was seen once. This chain joins TRBV7-6 and TRBJ2-2; tentative D call: TRBD1 (6 bases). Germline V gene sequence: CDR1 SGHVS, CDR2 FNYEAQ. The V end was cut by 5 bases, the J end by 0 bases, with 13 bases between. This CDR3 is built from 16 residues. This CDR3 reads CASSPGTPANTGELFF. The CDR3, as DNA: TGTGCCAGCAGCCCCGGGACACCAGCGAACACCGGGGAGCTGTTTTTT.

This clonotype occurred a few times. V is TRBV28 and J is TRBJ2-7; D possibly corresponds to TRBD2 (6 bases). The germline V and J ends were trimmed by 6 bases and 2 bases, with 14 bases remaining between them. Germline loops: CDR1 MDHEN, CDR2 SYDVKM. The CDR3 runs to 14 residues. The CDR3: CASRGIAVTYEQYF. The DNA of the CDR3 is TGTGCCAGCAGAGGCATAGCGGTTACCTACGAGCAGTACTTC.

V gene TRBV5-1 combines with J gene TRBJ2-7; no reliable D call. Germline-derived CDR1 and CDR2 are SGHRS and YFSETQ. V dropped 1 base and J dropped 7 bases, with 6 bases sitting between them. The CDR3 is 11 amino acids. The CDR3 DNA follows: TGCGCCAGCAGCTTGAAAGAAGAGCAGTACTTC. Its translation: CASSLKEEQYF.